This T cell receptor beta chain was identified during a study of blood T cell repertoires in COVID-19 (dated by TCRdb to 2020 to 2021). Study-wide context: Collaborator samples came from the United States, Italy and Spain and covered acute and convalescent phases of COVID-19. Where HLA class I and class II types were available, the types were taken from metadata supplied by the sample provider, not from assay-based typing. Samples came from the ongoing ImmuneRACE study (first 160 participants) plus 1,254 subjects from 6 global collaborators. The sample metadata nearly always contained a de-identified subject ID, COVID-19 status, age in years and sex. The material from the prospective study consisted of cDNA or gDNA derived from T cells, B-cell-depleted T cells, or PBMCs. A freely available public database, intended as a resource for researchers studying the immune response to SARS-CoV-2, is where the repertoires were released. Subjects who had been exposed to COVID-19, were actively infected with it, or had recovered from it provided the deeply sampled blood TCRbeta repertoires that made up the dataset. Here is what the overall study found, with its caveats: How much clinical and demographic metadata was included differed by source and by participant, and the metadata was provided uncurated.

The junction carries 12 bases between V and J, which are trimmed by 4 bases and 1 base respectively. For CDR1 and CDR2, the germline V gene lists MGHRA and YSYEKL. The CDR3, cysteine through phenylalanine, is 15 amino acids long. Only the CDR3 region is kept as DNA, spanning 45 bases read in frame from base 1. With respect to this clone: The antigen it recognizes is unknown. No much larger clone is present one base from it, and per-base qualities are unavailable.

TCRbeta CDR3 regions were amplified from genomic DNA by means of the immunoSEQ Assay, a bias-controlled multiplex PCR. The source study handled its data this way. Within the assay, amplification of reference gene primers was used to estimate how many nucleated cells each sample contained. To quantify the absolute abundance of each unique TCRbeta CDR3 rearrangement, sequence reads were collapsed and filtered. For each sample, productive Simpson clonality was calculated as the square root of Simpson's diversity index over productive rearrangements. Held by TCRdb, this immuneACCESS table contains in-frame sequences only and omits some clones. Under half of the omission traces to an unresolved V gene where checked; the cause of the rest is unknown. The DNA was the basis for D and trimming; V, J and clone size are from that table. The sample table lists under 350,000 clones, under 90% of them with a count of one. In total, the top ten clones hold 1.5% to 2% of the sample.

In Seattle, one collaborating source enrolled patients while the infection was active and tracked those patients longitudinally over the course of disease. Whole blood was collected in K2EDTA tubes by collaborating institutions according to the institutions' own protocols. For TCRbeta analysis, collaborator samples were shipped as frozen whole blood, as isolated PBMCs, or as DNA extracted from either sample type. This receptor was taken from a woman in her thirties with COVID-19, enrolled during active disease. The sequence joins TRBV4-1 to TRBJ2-3, with no D gene named confidently. Sequenced input: peripheral blood. CDR3 region: CASSRRLQGTDTQYF. The nucleotide sequence is given as TGCGCCAGCAGCCGCCGGCTTCAGGGCACAGATACGCAGTATTTT.